The 7 T cell receptor beta chains given below trace back to one sample, sequenced in a study of T-cell memory formation after mild COVID-19. TCRdb reprocessed the 5' RACE reads with MiXCR, giving one entry per CDR3 protein. The top ten clones hold about 8.4% of a sample with about 560,000 distinct CDR3 sequences, about a fifth of them seen once. The sample consisted of PBMCs or a T cell subset sorted from them (not recorded which). The receptors come from an adult woman who had mild COVID-19 (a few samples of this study predate the infection). Cell type and time point are not known.

The chain employs TRBV19 and TRBJ2-3; D ambiguous. The CDR3 sequence is 14 residues long. The V and J ends lost 5 bases and 0 bases respectively, with 9 bases between them. The V gene's germline CDR1 is LNHDA and CDR2 SQIVND (reference sequence). CDR3 residues: CASSASFSTDTQYF. In DNA form, the CDR3 reads TGTGCCAGTAGTGCCTCTTTCAGCACAGATACGCAGTATTTT.

The chain joins TRBV24-1 to TRBJ2-2; possibly TRBD1 for D (7 bases). V dropped 2 bases and J dropped 6 bases, with 15 bases sitting between them. CDR3 length: 16 amino acids. Germline V gene data show CDR1 as KGHDR and CDR2 as SFDVKD. The CDR3 loop reads CATSDWGDSLPGELFF. The CDR3 DNA follows: TGTGCCACCAGTGATTGGGGGGACAGCTTACCCGGGGAGCTGTTTTTT.

The rearrangement links TRBV7-9 to TRBJ1-1; no clear D. Germline CDR1 is SEHNR and CDR2 is FQNEAQ (reference sequence). The CDR3 length is 14 residues. V was pared by 3 bases and J by 4 bases, with 12 bases between. In DNA, the CDR3 is TGTGCCAGCAGCTTTTACGGTCTGGGCACTGAAGCTTTCTTT. Its protein is CASSFYGLGTEAFF.

The V call is TRBV20-1, the J call TRBJ1-5; a possible D gene is TRBD1 (6 bases). Per germline, CDR1 DFQATT and CDR2 SNEGSKA (reference sequence). V was trimmed by 5 bases and J by 4 bases, leaving 12 bases between them. The CDR3 covers 13 residues. In nucleotides, the CDR3 is TGCAGTGCTCAAACAGGGACGAATCAGCCCCAGCATTTT. It yields the protein CSAQTGTNQPQHF.

The chain employs TRBV4-2 and TRBJ1-2; 7 positions agree with TRBD1. There are 12 residues in the CDR3. With 3 bases clipped from V and 14 bases from J, the junction kept 9 bases outside the gene matches. Germline-derived CDR1 and CDR2 are LGHNA and YNFKEQ. In DNA form, the CDR3 reads TGTGCCAGCAGCCAGGACCTCGGACAGGAAACCTTC. It is translated as CASSQDLGQETF.

The rearrangement joins TRBV6-5 to TRBJ1-4; tentatively, D is TRBD1 (5 bases). This CDR3 comprises 17 residues. Trimming removed 4 bases from V and 5 bases from J, with 20 bases in between. CDR1 and CDR2 from the germline V gene are MNHEY and SVGAGI. Here the CDR3 reads CASSWRRSGPLNEKLFF. The CDR3 DNA reads as TGTGCCAGCAGTTGGAGGAGGTCGGGGCCCTTAAATGAAAAACTGTTTTTT.

The gene calls are TRBV7-2 and TRBJ2-3; the D call may be TRBD1 or TRBD2 (6 bases each). The V and J ends lost 1 base and 5 bases respectively, with 16 bases between them. The germline CDR1 and CDR2 sequences are SGHTA and FQGNSA. This CDR3 has 16 amino acids. The CDR3 is CASSLGGWGAEDTQYF. In DNA form, the CDR3 reads TGTGCCAGCAGCTTAGGGGGTTGGGGGGCGGAAGATACGCAGTATTTT.